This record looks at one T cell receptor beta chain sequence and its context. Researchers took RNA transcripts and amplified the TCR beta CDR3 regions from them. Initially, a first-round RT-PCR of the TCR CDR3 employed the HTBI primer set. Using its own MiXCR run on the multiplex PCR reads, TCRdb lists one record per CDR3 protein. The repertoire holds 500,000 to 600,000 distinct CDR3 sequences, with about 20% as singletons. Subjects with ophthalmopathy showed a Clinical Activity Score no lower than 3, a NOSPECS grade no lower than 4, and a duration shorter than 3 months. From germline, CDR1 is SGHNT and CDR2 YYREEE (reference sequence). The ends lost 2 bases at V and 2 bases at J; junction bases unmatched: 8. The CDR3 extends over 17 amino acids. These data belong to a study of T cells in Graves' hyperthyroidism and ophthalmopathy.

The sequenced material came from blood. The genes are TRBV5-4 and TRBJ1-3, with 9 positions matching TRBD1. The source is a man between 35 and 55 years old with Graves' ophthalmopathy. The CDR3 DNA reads TGTGCCAGCAGCTTCCCGGGACAGGGTCTGGCTGGAAACACCATATATTTT. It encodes CASSFPGQGLAGNTIYF.